The text below deals with one TCR beta chain. Under the authors' procedure: It was from reference gene primer amplification that nucleated cell counts were estimated. The method was immunoSEQ multiplex PCR; TCRdb's version includes in-frame clones alone and lacks a portion of them. The V and J calls and clone size were taken over from that table, and D and trimming were inferred from the DNA. The table has roughly 260,000 clones, 88% seen once. The source of the sample is a study of blood T cell repertoires in COVID-19. About the research overall: Some COVID-19 samples were acute and others convalescent; all came from the United States, Italy and Spain. The cDNA or gDNA used as material had been derived from T cells, B-cell-depleted T cells, or PBMCs.

Germline loops: CDR1 SGHVS, CDR2 FNYEAQ. The CDR3 sequence is 14 residues long. V dropped 3 bases and J dropped 2 bases, with 10 bases sitting between them. Source material: peripheral blood. This rearrangement joins TRBV7-6 to TRBJ1-1, with a weak D call TRBD1 (5 bases). The TCR was taken from a man between 60 and 70 years old who had recovered from COVID-19. CDR3 nucleotide sequence: TGTGCCAGCAGCTTGCGGACATCAAACACTGAAGCTTTCTTT. This encodes CASSLRTSNTEAFF.